These T cell receptor beta chains were read from a single sample in a study of shared clonotypes between healthy human individuals. Clones were sequenced by immunoSEQ multiplex PCR, and TCRdb holds only the in-frame ones, with some missing. The profile shows about 960,000 clones, 70% to 85% of them singletons. The specimen was memory CD4+ T cells sorted from blood. The receptors derive from a man younger than 30 in good health. CDR3s include the opening cysteine and the closing phenylalanine or tryptophan. A D gene is named only where the DNA matches it firmly. Clone size, where shown, is once, few, many, or a class for clones that have expanded.

d_call | j_call | v_call | clone_size | cdr3_aa | cdr3_nt
NA | TRBJ2-2 | TRBV11-3 | NA | CASSLAGPSNTGELFF | TGTGCCAGCAGCTTAGCAGGACCGTCGAACACCGGGGAGCTGTTTTTT
NA | TRBJ2-2 | TRBV9 | NA | CASSPRVDTGELFF | TGTGCCAGCAGCCCCCGGGTAGACACCGGGGAGCTGTTTTTT
TRBD1 | TRBJ2-7 | TRBV5-1 | NA | CASSLNPTGGYDEQYF | TGCGCCAGCAGCTTGAACCCTACAGGGGGCTACGACGAGCAGTACTTC
TRBD1 | TRBJ2-7 | TRBV5-1 | few | CASSGAGQGSYEQYF | TGCGCCAGCAGCGGGGCGGGACAGGGCTCCTACGAGCAGTACTTC
NA | TRBJ2-3 | TRBV5-1 | once | CASSSTRTTLDTQYF | TGCGCCAGCAGCTCGACCAGGACTACTCTCGACACGCAGTATTTT
TRBD1 | TRBJ2-7 | TRBV7-7 | NA | CASSSGQGSVEQYF | TGTGCTAGCAGCTCGGGACAGGGATCAGTCGAGCAGTACTTC
TRBD2 | TRBJ2-1 | TRBV6-1 | NA | CASSGMGLANNEQFF | TGTGCCAGCAGTGGGATGGGACTAGCTAACAATGAGCAGTTCTTC
NA | TRBJ1-4 | TRBV6-6 | NA | CASTRQANEKLFF | TGTGCCAGCACAAGACAAGCTAATGAAAAACTGTTTTTT
TRBD1 | TRBJ2-7 | TRBV19 | many | CASSIAGQGVYEQYF | TGTGCCAGTAGTATAGCAGGTCAGGGGGTCTACGAGCAGTACTTC
TRBD1 | TRBJ2-6 | TRBV5-6 | NA | CASSYADRGWANVLTF | TGTGCCAGCAGCTACGCCGACAGGGGATGGGCCAACGTCCTGACTTTC
TRBD2 | TRBJ2-3 | TRBV28 | NA | CASSSAHSGVSTDTQYF | TGTGCCAGCAGTTCCGCCCACAGCGGGGTTAGCACAGATACGCAGTATTTT
NA | TRBJ1-1 | TRBV6-5 | NA | CASRRGQLNTEAFF | TGTGCCAGCAGGAGGGGCCAATTGAACACTGAAGCTTTCTTT
NA | TRBJ2-3 | TRBV7-6 | NA | CASSLGNLVNTQYF | TGTGCCAGCAGCTTAGGTAACCTGGTAAATACGCAGTATTTT
NA | TRBJ1-6 | TRBV4-3 | few | CASSRYNSPLHF | TGCGCCAGCAGCCGCTATAATTCACCCCTCCACTTT
NA | TRBJ2-3 | TRBV7-8 | NA | CASNQKRADTQYF | TGTGCCAGCAACCAGAAGAGGGCAGATACGCAGTATTTT
TRBD1 | TRBJ2-3 | TRBV27 | few | CASGTRGLGADTQYF | TGTGCCAGCGGAACCAGGGGGCTAGGGGCAGATACGCAGTATTTT
NA | TRBJ1-5 | TRBV30 | NA | CAWSAEGRQPQHF | TGTGCCTGGAGCGCTGAGGGTCGGCAGCCCCAGCATTTT
TRBD2 | TRBJ2-7 | TRBV7-2 | NA | CASSLESSGSLYEQYF | TGTGCCAGCAGCTTAGAGTCTAGCGGGAGTCTGTACGAGCAGTACTTC
TRBD2 | TRBJ2-7 | TRBV5-1 | NA | CASSLGGLAGAYEQYF | TGCGCCAGCAGCTTGGGGGGACTAGCGGGAGCTTACGAGCAGTACTTC
TRBD2 | TRBJ2-7 | TRBV5-4 | NA | CASSSTGLADYEQYF | TGTGCCAGCAGCTCAACGGGACTAGCGGACTACGAGCAGTACTTC
NA | TRBJ1-6 | TRBV11-3 | NA | CASSWGLTSSYNSPLHF | TGTGCCAGCAGCTGGGGACTGACGAGCTCCTATAATTCACCCCTCCACTTT
NA | TRBJ1-3 | TRBV7-6 | NA | CASSLMSSGNTIYF | TGTGCCAGCAGCTTAATGTCCTCTGGAAACACCATATATTTT
NA | TRBJ2-3 | TRBV4-2 | NA | CASSQDGMGADTQYF | TGTGCCAGCAGCCAAGACGGGATGGGCGCGGATACGCAGTATTTT
NA | TRBJ1-1 | TRBV5-6 | NA | CASSLGGGNTEAFF | TGTGCCAGCAGCTTGGGCGGTGGGAACACTGAAGCTTTCTTT
TRBD1 | TRBJ1-4 | TRBV30 | NA | CAYQTGGGEKLFF | TGTGCCTATCAGACAGGGGGCGGCGAAAAACTGTTTTTT
NA | TRBJ1-4 | TRBV18 | few | CASSTGSTNEKLFF | TGTGCCAGCTCAACAGGGTCAACTAATGAAAAACTGTTTTTT
NA | TRBJ2-7 | TRBV6-6 | NA | CASSRLMGVYEQYF | TGTGCCAGCAGTCGCCTCATGGGGGTCTACGAGCAGTACTTC
TRBD1 | TRBJ1-4 | TRBV12-5 | NA | CASGLGQGTLEKLFF | TGTGCTAGTGGTTTGGGACAGGGAACCTTGGAAAAACTGTTTTTT
NA | TRBJ2-3 | TRBV7-2 | NA | CASSRGTDFTDTQYF | TGTGCCAGCAGCCGCGGGACAGACTTCACAGATACGCAGTATTTT
TRBD1 | TRBJ2-3 | TRBV11-3 | NA | CASSSGTGDADTQYF | TGTGCCAGCAGCTCAGGGACAGGGGATGCAGATACGCAGTATTTT
TRBD2 | TRBJ2-1 | TRBV10-3 | NA | CAIRKSGNYNEQFF | TGTGCCATCAGAAAGAGCGGGAACTACAATGAGCAGTTCTTC
NA | TRBJ1-1 | TRBV11-2 | NA | CASSLGENTEAFF | TGTGCCAGCAGCTTAGGAGAAAACACTGAAGCTTTCTTT
NA | TRBJ1-5 | TRBV18 | NA | CASSPGENQPQHF | TGTGCCAGCTCACCCGGGGAGAATCAGCCCCAGCATTTT
NA | TRBJ2-1 | TRBV9 | NA | CASSVEGVRHNEQFF | TGTGCCAGCAGCGTAGAGGGGGTGAGGCACAATGAGCAGTTCTTC
NA | TRBJ2-7 | TRBV5-1 | NA | CASSFYGTSSYEQYF | TGCGCCAGCAGCTTCTACGGGACGAGCTCCTACGAGCAGTACTTC
NA | TRBJ2-7 | TRBV18 | NA | CASSPPGIPSYEQYF | TGTGCCAGCTCACCACCCGGCATCCCCTCCTACGAGCAGTACTTC
TRBD2 | TRBJ2-7 | TRBV13 | NA | CASSLGRGDEQYF | TGTGCCAGCAGCTTAGGCCGGGGGGACGAGCAGTACTTC
NA | TRBJ1-1 | TRBV7-6 | NA | CASSSRPVGNTEAFF | TGTGCCAGCAGCTCTCGCCCGGTGGGGAACACTGAAGCTTTCTTT
TRBD1 | TRBJ1-1 | TRBV2 | NA | CASSPDRVTEAFF | TGTGCCAGCAGTCCGGACAGGGTGACTGAAGCTTTCTTT
NA | TRBJ2-7 | TRBV30 | NA | CAWSTHLTGSYEQYF | TGTGCCTGGAGTACCCACCTGACAGGCTCCTACGAGCAGTACTTC
TRBD1 | TRBJ2-7 | TRBV6-6 | NA | CASRPTGGAYEQYF | TGTGCCAGCAGGCCGACAGGGGGCGCCTACGAGCAGTACTTC
TRBD2 | TRBJ2-5 | TRBV19 | NA | CASSKGLAGVTQYF | TGTGCCAGTAGTAAGGGACTAGCGGGGGTGACCCAGTACTTC
NA | TRBJ1-4 | TRBV5-1 | NA | CASSPLEGGDKLFF | TGCGCCAGCAGCCCCCTGGAGGGGGGCGATAAACTGTTTTTT
NA | TRBJ1-1 | TRBV10-3 | few | CAISIGQTEAFF | TGTGCCATCAGTATAGGACAGACTGAAGCTTTCTTT
TRBD1 | TRBJ2-7 | TRBV19 | NA | CASSLRQGPLDEQYF | TGTGCCAGTAGTCTCCGACAGGGACCCCTAGACGAGCAGTACTTC
NA | TRBJ2-1 | TRBV9 | NA | CASSVGTLSNEQFF | TGTGCCAGCAGCGTTGGGACCCTGAGTAATGAGCAGTTCTTC
NA | TRBJ2-7 | TRBV6-5 | NA | CASSSGFGEQYF | TGTGCCAGCAGTTCAGGGTTTGGTGAGCAGTACTTC
TRBD1 | TRBJ2-2 | TRBV10-3 | NA | CAITMTGDTGELFF | TGTGCCATCACCATGACAGGGGACACCGGGGAGCTGTTTTTT
NA | TRBJ1-2 | TRBV4-1 | NA | CASRSGQDPYGYTF | TGCGCCAGCAGATCCGGCCAGGACCCCTATGGCTACACCTTC
NA | TRBJ1-2 | TRBV10-1 | NA | CASSESPGADYGYTF | TGCGCCAGCAGTGAGAGCCCAGGGGCCGACTATGGCTACACCTTC
NA | TRBJ2-7 | TRBV30 | NA | CAWTGSGLSSYEQYF | TGTGCCTGGACCGGTAGCGGTCTTAGCTCCTACGAGCAGTACTTC
NA | TRBJ1-6 | TRBV6-1 | NA | CASSEQGIDSPLHF | TGTGCCAGCAGTGAACAAGGGATTGATTCACCCCTCCACTTT
TRBD2 | TRBJ2-3 | TRBV7-3 | NA | CASSFLLAGGRPDTQYF | TGTGCCAGCAGCTTTTTACTAGCGGGGGGCCGACCAGATACGCAGTATTTT